These 9 T cell receptor beta chains originate from one sample sequenced in a study of control samples from healthy donors and cancer patients. Assay: immunoSEQ multiplex PCR; the TCRdb copy retains only in-frame clones and omits some. The data hold some 200,000 clones, with about 95% observed a single time. Sequenced: blood. The origin of the receptors is a man aged 50 or older in good health.

The J gene is TRBJ1-3, the V gene TRBV3-1 (or the pseudogene TRBV3-2), with no clear D. The CDR3 extends over 18 amino acids. Trimming shortened V by 4 bases and J by 0 bases, and 19 bases separated the two germline ends. Germline V lookup: CDR1 LGHDT, CDR2 YNNKEL (reference sequence). CDR3 amino acids: CASSPVDLGFSSGNTIYF. The CDR3 DNA follows: TGTGCCAGCAGCCCGGTTGATTTGGGGTTTAGCTCTGGAAACACCATATATTTT.

This clone was observed once. The chain combines TRBV27 with TRBJ1-3; a possible D gene is TRBD1 (5 bases). V was trimmed by 6 bases and J by 0 bases, leaving 15 bases between them. The V gene's germline CDR1 is MNHEY and CDR2 SMNVEV (reference sequence). CDR3 size: 16 residues. CDR3 region: CASSRAGLSSGNTIYF. Written as DNA, the CDR3 is TGTGCCAGCAGCCGGGCGGGGCTGAGCTCTGGAAACACCATATATTTT.

The chain employs TRBV5-1 and TRBJ1-1, with D possibly being TRBD1 (6 bases). Germline lookup yields CDR1 SGHRS and CDR2 YFSETQ. The CDR3 extends over 14 amino acids. Trimming pared 4 bases from V and 6 bases from J, leaving 16 bases between. The CDR3 DNA follows: TGCGCCAGCAGCCTGGGGGGCGCGGGAGCTGAAGCTTTCTTT. It encodes CASSLGGAGAEAFF.

The V and J genes are TRBV6-5 and TRBJ1-1; possible D gene TRBD1, 5 bases. The ends were cut back, 7 bases at V and 8 bases at J, with 23 bases in the middle. Germline V gives CDR1 MNHEY, CDR2 SVGAGI. This CDR3 is built from 15 residues. The CDR3 protein is CASNYAGTPGGEAFF. The CDR3 DNA sequence: TGTGCCAGCAATTATGCCGGGACGCCGGGTGGGGAAGCTTTCTTT.

This sequence joins TRBV6-1 and TRBJ1-5, with D uncertain. V dropped 3 bases and J dropped 7 bases, with 10 bases sitting between them. The CDR3 covers 13 residues. Germline V CDR1 and CDR2: MNHNS, SASEGT. CDR3 amino acids: CASSEAGRQPQHF. The CDR3, as DNA: TGTGCCAGCAGTGAGGCAGGAAGACAGCCCCAGCATTTT.

CDR3 loop: CASRNPGQGRQPQHF. In DNA, the CDR3 is TGTGCCAGCAGAAACCCTGGGCAGGGACGACAGCCCCAGCATTTT. The genes are TRBV6-6 and TRBJ1-5; D may be TRBD1 (5 bases). V lost 6 bases to trimming and J lost 7 bases, with 19 bases between them. From germline, CDR1 is MNHNY and CDR2 SVGAGI (reference sequence). CDR3 size: 15 residues.

The chain couples TRBV12-3 or TRBV12-4 to TRBJ2-2; D unclear. The CDR3 loop spans 13 amino acids. Trimming removed 5 bases at V and 2 bases at J, with 6 bases between. DNA of the CDR3: TGTGCCAGCAGTGGAACTAACACCGGGGAGCTGTTTTTT. The encoded protein is CASSGTNTGELFF.

The chain employs TRBV24-1 and TRBJ2-5; 14 bases fit TRBD2. The CDR3 consists of 17 residues. Germline V gives CDR1 KGHDR, CDR2 SFDVKD. Losses at the gene ends were 4 bases for V and 3 bases for J; bases not matched to a gene: 6. The CDR3 region is CATSDPGLAGAEETQYF. The CDR3 bases are TGTGCCACCAGTGACCCGGGACTAGCGGGGGCCGAAGAGACCCAGTACTTC.

This CDR3 reads CASSLVVQGDQYF. The CDR3 DNA is TGCGCCAGCAGCTTGGTGGTTCAGGGGGACCAGTACTTC. This chain connects TRBV5-1 to TRBJ2-7; 7 positions match TRBD1. CDR3 length equals 13 residues. Germline CDR1 and CDR2: SGHRS and YFSETQ. The ends lost 0 bases at V and 10 bases at J; junction bases unmatched: 7.